This entry concerns a single T cell receptor (beta chain). The data are from a study of blood T cell repertoires in COVID-19. As for the study in general: Whether acute or convalescent, the COVID-19 samples came from the United States, Italy and Spain. Nucleic acid was either cDNA or gDNA, and it came from T cells, B-cell-depleted T cells, or PBMCs.

The CDR3 sequence is 14 residues long. The germline V gene has CDR1 KGHSH and CDR2 LQKENI. V was pared by 3 bases and J by 4 bases, with 5 bases of the junction left unmatched. Original methodology: Estimated nucleated cell counts came from reference gene primer amplification. Repertoires were generated with immunoSEQ multiplex PCR, while TCRdb's copy carries only in-frame clones and drops some. That table is the source of V, J and clone size, and D and trimming were worked out from the DNA. Of 150,000 to 200,000 clones listed, over 75% are singletons. The sample comprised peripheral blood. This TCR came from a person aged 70 to 85 with COVID-19, enrolled during active disease. This rearrangement joins TRBV18 to TRBJ1-2; 7 bases line up with TRBD1. Here the CDR3 reads CASSPAGQSYGYTF. In DNA form, the CDR3 reads TGTGCCAGCTCACCCGCGGGACAGAGCTATGGCTACACCTTC.